Shown below are 26 T cell receptor beta chains from a single sample sequenced in a study of CD8 T cells in Susac syndrome. Random hexamers were used to reverse transcribe 0.5 to 1 ug of RNA. Using its own MiXCR run on the immunoSEQ multiplex PCR reads, TCRdb lists one record per CDR3 protein. The data show around 230,000 distinct CDR3 sequences, almost 97% seen once. The sequenced sample was CD4+ T cells from PBMCs. These TCRs come from a human donor with Susac syndrome.

V usage is TRBV24-1 and J usage is TRBJ2-3; unclear D gene. CDR1 and CDR2 from the germline V gene are KGHDR and SFDVKD. This CDR3 region has 16 residues. With 4 bases removed from V and 0 bases from J, the gap between germline ends came to 13 bases. The CDR3 DNA follows: TGTGCCACCAGTGACCGTGATAGGTCTAGCACAGATACGCAGTATTTT. Protein sequence: CATSDRDRSSTDTQYF.

The V call is TRBV20-1, the J call TRBJ2-7; D perhaps matches TRBD1 (6 bases). Trimming stripped 1 base from V and 3 bases from J, with 10 bases between. The V gene's germline CDR1 is DFQATT and CDR2 SNEGSKA (reference sequence). CDR3 length: 13 amino acids. The CDR3 DNA reads TGCAGTGCTAGAGGGGCAGGGGACTACGAGCAGTACTTC. This gives the protein CSARGAGDYEQYF.

The chain uses TRBV7-2 and TRBJ2-1, with TRBD2 matching 9 bases. The germline V gene has CDR1 SGHTA and CDR2 FQGNSA. Trimming took 5 bases from V and 3 from J; bases not matched to a gene: 8. The CDR3 consists of 16 residues. The chain's CDR3 is CASSAPAGGNYNEQFF. CDR3 in DNA: TGTGCCAGCAGCGCGCCCGCGGGAGGGAACTACAATGAGCAGTTCTTC.

The chain is built from TRBV6-6 and TRBJ2-1; D is possibly TRBD1 (6 bases). The length of the CDR3 is 15 residues. Trimming removed 7 bases at V and 8 bases at J, with 21 bases between. Per the germline V gene, CDR1 is MNHNY and CDR2 is SVGAGI (reference sequence). CDR3 amino acids: CASKSQGLSIDEQFF. The CDR3 nucleotides read TGTGCCAGCAAGTCCCAGGGGTTGTCGATTGATGAGCAGTTCTTC.

The rearrangement joins TRBV5-1 to TRBJ2-5; 8 positions agree with TRBD1. Germline V gene lookup returns CDR1 SGHRS and CDR2 YFSETQ. J gave up 5 bases and V 4 bases, and 7 bases lay outside the gene matches. This CDR3 comprises 14 residues. The CDR3 nucleotides are TGCGCCAGCAGCCCCGACAGGGGAGAGGAGACCCAGTACTTC. It translates to CASSPDRGEETQYF. Filled out from reference TRBV5-1 and TRBJ2-5, the complete variable domain reads KAGVTQTPRYLIKTRGQQVTLSCSPISGHRSVSWYQQTPGQGLQFLFEYFSETQRNKGNFPGRFSGRQFSNSRSEMNVSTLELGDSALYLCASSPDRGEETQYFGPGTRLLVL.

This rearrangement joins TRBV20-1 to TRBJ2-1, with D hard to call. The CDR3 contains 15 residues. With 6 bases removed from V and 3 bases from J, the gap between germline ends came to 18 bases. Germline CDR1 and CDR2: DFQATT and SNEGSKA (reference sequence). The CDR3 DNA is TGCAGTGCAACTCACAGTGGGCCCCTCTACAATGAGCAGTTCTTC. Its protein product is CSATHSGPLYNEQFF.

In this sample, this clonotype turned up once. The chain has TRBV20-1 and TRBJ2-1; 9 nucleotides agree with TRBD2. The CDR3 extends over 16 amino acids. The ends lost 6 bases at V and 0 bases at J; junction bases unmatched: 9. Germline loops: CDR1 DFQATT, CDR2 SNEGSKA (reference sequence). The CDR3 loop is CSAGTSSTSSYNEQFF. The CDR3 coding sequence is TGCAGTGCCGGGACTAGCAGTACAAGCTCCTACAATGAGCAGTTCTTC.

The chain has TRBV5-1 and TRBJ2-5, with 10 bases lining up with TRBD2. The CDR3 is made up of 15 amino acids. The V and J ends lost 5 bases and 6 bases, in that order; junction bases with no gene match: 10. Germline assignment: CDR1 SGHRS and CDR2 YFSETQ. CDR3 in amino acids: CASSNLAGVLQTQYF. In DNA form, the CDR3 reads TGCGCCAGCAGTAACCTAGCGGGGGTCCTCCAGACCCAGTACTTC.

This rearrangement joins TRBV18 to TRBJ1-1; D not resolved. There are 16 residues in the CDR3. Germline assignment: CDR1 KGHSH and CDR2 LQKENI. Trimming removed 3 bases from V and 1 base from J, with 15 bases in between. The CDR3 region has the DNA TGTGCCAGCTCACCTCTAGAATGGGATAAGAACACTGAAGCTTTCTTT. Its translation is CASSPLEWDKNTEAFF.

The chain employs TRBV6-1 and TRBJ2-3, with 10 bases aligning to TRBD1. This CDR3 has 15 residues. V lost 9 bases and J lost 4; bases outside the gene matches: 10. Germline-derived CDR1 and CDR2 are MNHNS and SASEGT. The CDR3: CASRGLTGGADTQYF. In DNA, the CDR3 is TGTGCCAGTCGAGGTTTGACAGGGGGCGCAGATACGCAGTATTTT.

V gene TRBV20-1 combines with J gene TRBJ2-5, with no clear D. CDR3 length: 12 amino acids. V was cut by 5 bases and J by 4 bases, with 11 bases left in between. In germline, CDR1 is DFQATT, CDR2 SNEGSKA (reference sequence). In DNA form, the CDR3 reads TGCAGTGCTTCCCTGAGAGGAGAGACCCAGTACTTC. It yields the protein CSASLRGETQYF.

The V gene is TRBV3-1, the J gene TRBJ1-5; perhaps TRBD1 as D (6 bases). The V end lost 5 bases, the J end lost 1 base, and 15 bases lay between the germline ends. The germline V gene encodes CDR1 LGHDT and CDR2 YNNKEL (reference sequence). The length of the CDR3 is 16 residues. This CDR3 is CASSKGGRGSNQPQHF. The CDR3, as DNA: TGTGCCAGCAGCAAAGGGGGGCGAGGGAGCAATCAGCCCCAGCATTTT.

The chain uses TRBV20-1 and TRBJ2-1, with D perhaps TRBD2 (5 bases). The CDR3 sequence is 15 residues long. V was trimmed by 5 bases and J by 0 bases, leaving 14 bases between them. Germline V CDR1 and CDR2: DFQATT, SNEGSKA (reference sequence). This chain's CDR3 is CSACKGSSSYNEQFF. CDR3 nucleotide sequence: TGCAGTGCTTGTAAAGGGAGCAGCTCCTACAATGAGCAGTTCTTC.

The chain joins TRBV5-1 to TRBJ2-2, with 9 bases aligning to TRBD1. This CDR3 comprises 14 residues. V lost 1 base and J lost 8; bases outside the gene matches: 3. The germline V gene encodes CDR1 SGHRS and CDR2 YFSETQ. The CDR3 DNA reads as TGCGCCAGCAGCTTGACAGGGGGCCTTGGGGAGCTGTTTTTT. Amino acid sequence: CASSLTGGLGELFF.

The chain joins TRBV7-9 to TRBJ1-5, with TRBD1 identical over 12 bases. V shed 3 bases and J 2 bases; nucleotides not matched to a gene: 8. CDR3 size: 18 residues. Per germline, CDR1 SEHNR and CDR2 FQNEAQ (reference sequence). This chain's CDR3 is CASSFSGTGGAGNQPQHF. In DNA, the CDR3 is TGTGCCAGCAGCTTCTCTGGGACAGGGGGCGCTGGCAATCAGCCCCAGCATTTT.

The rearrangement uses TRBV29-1 and TRBJ2-1; TRBD2 aligns across 16 bases. Germline V gene sequence: CDR1 SQVTM, CDR2 ANQGSEA. The CDR3 covers 17 residues. Germline trimming cut 4 bases from V and 0 bases from J; bases unmatched to any gene: 3. CDR3 residues: CSVGGLAGGPSYNEQFF. The CDR3 bases are TGCAGCGTTGGGGGACTAGCGGGAGGGCCCTCCTACAATGAGCAGTTCTTC.

The rearrangement uses TRBV30 and TRBJ2-7; maybe TRBD2 (6 bases). V gave up 1 base and J gave up 7 bases, with 11 bases separating them. This CDR3 is built from 12 residues. The germline V gene encodes CDR1 GTSNPN and CDR2 SVGIG (reference sequence). The CDR3 DNA is TGTGCCTGGAGTGATCCGGGGGTTGAGCAGTACTTC. Protein sequence: CAWSDPGVEQYF. The variable domain in full, with the rest retrieved from reference TRBV30 and TRBJ2-7, is SQTIHQWPATLVQPVGSPLSLECTVEGTSNPNLYWYRQAAGRGLQLLFYSVGIGQISSEVPQNLSASRPQDRQFILSSKKLLLSDSGFYLCAWSDPGVEQYFGPGTRLTVT.

This chain uses TRBV29-1 with TRBJ1-1, with 8 nucleotides matching TRBD1. Trimming at V came to 6 bases and at J to 11 bases, leaving 11 bases not matched to a gene. The germline V gene encodes CDR1 SQVTM and CDR2 ANQGSEA. The CDR3 sequence is 12 residues long. CDR3 residues: CSVLRTGLIAFF. As DNA, the CDR3 is TGCAGCGTCCTAAGGACAGGGTTGATCGCTTTCTTT.

The chain recombines TRBV6-2 or TRBV6-3 with TRBJ2-1; the match to TRBD2 covers 14 bases. The CDR3 runs to 12 residues. CDR1 is MNHEY and CDR2 is SVGEGT in the germline V gene. The J segment lost 16 bases and the V segment lost 4 bases, leaving 3 bases of the junction unmatched. The CDR3 sequence: CASSWTSGRKFF. CDR3 nucleotides: TGTGCCAGCAGTTGGACTAGCGGGAGGAAATTCTTC.

The chain carries TRBV29-1 and TRBJ1-2; TRBD1 agrees at 9 bases. The J segment lost 5 bases and the V segment lost 6 bases, leaving 10 bases of the junction unmatched. The CDR3 is 14 residues long. Germline V lookup: CDR1 SQVTM, CDR2 ANQGSEA. CDR3 loop: CSVAQGAVGYGYTF. DNA of the CDR3: TGCAGCGTCGCACAGGGGGCAGTCGGGTATGGCTACACCTTC. Based on the CDR3 plus reference TRBV29-1 and TRBJ1-2, the full variable domain is SAVISQKPSRDICQRGTSLTIQCQVDSQVTMMFWYRQQPGQSLTLIATANQGSEATYESGFVIDKFPISRPNLTFSTLTVSNMSPEDSSIYLCSVAQGAVGYGYTFGSGTRLTVV.

This chain uses TRBV5-1 with TRBJ2-1; maybe TRBD1 (5 bases). The CDR3 totals 12 residues. Trimming left V 4 bases short and J 9 bases short, with 11 bases between. Per the germline V gene, CDR1 is SGHRS and CDR2 is YFSETQ. The CDR3: CASSLPQGEQFF. In DNA, the CDR3 is TGCGCCAGCAGCCTCCCTCAGGGTGAGCAGTTCTTC. The full variable domain, with the rest looked up from reference TRBV5-1 and TRBJ2-1, is KAGVTQTPRYLIKTRGQQVTLSCSPISGHRSVSWYQQTPGQGLQFLFEYFSETQRNKGNFPGRFSGRQFSNSRSEMNVSTLELGDSALYLCASSLPQGEQFFGPGTRLTVL.

The chain recombines TRBV7-2 with TRBJ1-4; 9 bases are shared with TRBD1. The CDR3 consists of 17 residues. Germline V gives CDR1 SGHTA, CDR2 FQGNSA. V lost 5 bases, J lost 7 bases, and 14 bases stayed unmatched. The CDR3, as DNA: TGTGCCAGCAGCCCCCAGGTGTCGGGACAGGGATTTGAAAAACTGTTTTTT. Its protein is CASSPQVSGQGFEKLFF.

This rearrangement joins TRBV9 to TRBJ2-3, with D perhaps given as TRBD1 or TRBD2 (5 bases each). The length of the CDR3 is 14 residues. From germline, CDR1 is SGDLS and CDR2 YYNGEE. V was clipped by 5 bases and J by 3 bases, with 13 bases between them. CDR3 protein: CASSLAPGTDTQYF. The CDR3 bases are TGTGCCAGCAGTTTAGCGCCAGGGACAGATACGCAGTATTTT.

V gene TRBV29-1 combines with J gene TRBJ2-1, with TRBD2 as a possible D gene (6 bases). The CDR3 consists of 11 residues. Germline V gene data show CDR1 as SQVTM and CDR2 as ANQGSEA. Trimming took 8 bases from V and 8 from J, leaving 13 bases between them. This chain's CDR3 is CSSRLDHEQFF. CDR3 sequence (DNA): TGCAGCTCCAGACTAGACCATGAGCAGTTCTTC.

This chain joins TRBV20-1 and TRBJ1-2; no firm D call. V lost 4 bases and J 8 bases, leaving 17 bases between the germline ends. Looked up from germline, CDR1 is DFQATT and CDR2 is SNEGSKA (reference sequence). This CDR3 comprises 13 residues. CDR3 bases: TGCAGTGCTACCATCTCCGATTCGTTGGGCTACACCTTC. This gives the protein CSATISDSLGYTF.

The chain links TRBV7-3 to TRBJ2-3, with TRBD1 as a possible D gene (5 bases). The CDR3 contains 15 residues. Trimming left V 5 bases short and J 2 bases short, with 14 bases between. The germline CDR1 and CDR2 sequences are SGHTA and FQGTGA. The CDR3 coding sequence is TGTGCCAGCAGCACCTCAGGGCTCCCCACAGATACGCAGTATTTT. Its translation is CASSTSGLPTDTQYF.